This is a list of T cell receptor beta chains from one sample in a study of blood T cells in healthy people across ages. TCRdb re-called the 5' RACE reads through MiXCR, storing one row per CDR3 protein. The sample shows about 640,000 distinct CDR3 sequences, roughly three fifths of them seen only once. What was sequenced was blood. The receptors come from a man between 60 and 75 years old in good health. The CDR3 runs from the conserved cysteine through the conserved F or W. The order of the fields is D gene, J gene, V gene, clone size, CDR3 DNA, CDR3 protein. A D gene is named only where the DNA matches it firmly. Size values are once, few and many counts, or a class for expanded clones, and some rows have none.

d_gene: TRBD2
j_gene: TRBJ2-1
v_gene: TRBV28
abundance: few
CDR3nt: TGTGCCAGCAGTTTGGGACTAGCGGGGGGGTTTTACAATGAGCAGTTCTTC
CDR3aa: CASSLGLAGGFYNEQFF

d_gene: NA
j_gene: TRBJ2-2
v_gene: TRBV29-1
abundance: few
CDR3nt: TGCAGCGTTTGGTACACCGGGGAGCTGTTTTTT
CDR3aa: CSVWYTGELFF

d_gene: NA
j_gene: TRBJ1-5
v_gene: TRBV5-1
abundance: NA
CDR3nt: TGCGCCAGCAGCGTGGAGGTCGGTCAGCCCCAGCATTTT
CDR3aa: CASSVEVGQPQHF

d_gene: TRBD1
j_gene: TRBJ1-6
v_gene: TRBV20-1
abundance: NA
CDR3nt: TGCAGTGCTAGAGATCCCGGGACAGGGGGCAATTCACCCCTCCACTTT
CDR3aa: CSARDPGTGGNSPLHF

d_gene: NA
j_gene: TRBJ1-1
v_gene: TRBV20-1
abundance: NA
CDR3nt: TGCAGTGCTATTCCCCCTGCGCGGGGGAGGGCTGAAGCTTTCTTT
CDR3aa: CSAIPPARGRAEAFF

d_gene: TRBD2
j_gene: TRBJ2-5
v_gene: TRBV29-1
abundance: many
CDR3nt: TGCAGCGTTGGGGAGGGCTACCAAGAGACCCAGTACTTC
CDR3aa: CSVGEGYQETQYF

d_gene: NA
j_gene: TRBJ1-1
v_gene: TRBV6-1
abundance: NA
CDR3nt: TGTGCCAGCGGTGTACCAGGGGATGGGAGCACTGAAGCTTTCTTT
CDR3aa: CASGVPGDGSTEAFF

d_gene: NA
j_gene: TRBJ2-5
v_gene: TRBV5-1
abundance: few
CDR3nt: TGCGCCAGCAGCTTGGATAGCCATAAAGAGACCCAGTACTTC
CDR3aa: CASSLDSHKETQYF

d_gene: TRBD1
j_gene: TRBJ1-4
v_gene: TRBV12-3/TRBV12-4
abundance: NA
CDR3nt: TGTGCCAGCAGTCCTAGACAGGGTCAGGAAAAACTGTTTTTT
CDR3aa: CASSPRQGQEKLFF

d_gene: NA
j_gene: TRBJ2-3
v_gene: TRBV7-9
abundance: NA
CDR3nt: TGTGCCAGCAGCTTAGACAGCGACCCTAGCACAGATACGCAGTATTTT
CDR3aa: CASSLDSDPSTDTQYF

d_gene: NA
j_gene: TRBJ1-4
v_gene: TRBV6-5
abundance: many
CDR3nt: TGTGCCAGCAGACCCCCGGAGGGGCGTGAAAAACTGTTTTTT
CDR3aa: CASRPPEGREKLFF

d_gene: NA
j_gene: TRBJ2-6
v_gene: TRBV9
abundance: NA
CDR3nt: TGTGCCAGCAGCGTGCGGGGTGGAGGGGCCAACGTCCTGACTTTC
CDR3aa: CASSVRGGGANVLTF

d_gene: NA
j_gene: TRBJ1-2
v_gene: TRBV7-2
abundance: NA
CDR3nt: TGTGCCAGCAGCTTCAGTACGGAATACTATGGCTACACCTTC
CDR3aa: CASSFSTEYYGYTF

d_gene: TRBD1
j_gene: TRBJ1-2
v_gene: TRBV9
abundance: once
CDR3nt: TGTGCCAGCAGCGTGGGTAGGGACAGCTATGGCTACACCTTC
CDR3aa: CASSVGRDSYGYTF

d_gene: NA
j_gene: TRBJ2-1
v_gene: TRBV11-2
abundance: NA
CDR3nt: TGTGCCAGCAGCTCCTATGAGCAGTTCTTC
CDR3aa: CASSSYEQFF

d_gene: TRBD1
j_gene: TRBJ2-5
v_gene: TRBV5-1
abundance: few
CDR3nt: TGCGCCAGCAGCCCCGCCGGGACAGACGTTTGGGAGACCCAGTACTTC
CDR3aa: CASSPAGTDVWETQYF

d_gene: TRBD1
j_gene: TRBJ1-1
v_gene: TRBV7-2
abundance: NA
CDR3nt: TGTGCCAGCAGCTTCTTTGACAGGGGCACTGAAGCTTTCTTT
CDR3aa: CASSFFDRGTEAFF

d_gene: NA
j_gene: TRBJ2-7
v_gene: TRBV20-1
abundance: NA
CDR3nt: TGCAGTGCTACCCCCTCCCGGGACACCTACGAGCAGTACTTC
CDR3aa: CSATPSRDTYEQYF

d_gene: NA
j_gene: TRBJ1-2
v_gene: TRBV7-9
abundance: NA
CDR3nt: TGTGCCAGCAGCCTGACGGGATTTAACTATGGCTACACCTTC
CDR3aa: CASSLTGFNYGYTF

d_gene: NA
j_gene: TRBJ2-1
v_gene: TRBV20-1
abundance: NA
CDR3nt: TGCAGTGCTAGAGATAGAGTTTCCCCCTACAATGAGCAGTTCTTC
CDR3aa: CSARDRVSPYNEQFF

d_gene: NA
j_gene: TRBJ1-1
v_gene: TRBV18
abundance: NA
CDR3nt: TGTGCCAGCTCACCACAGATTTGGACGCGGAACACTGAAGCTTTCTTT
CDR3aa: CASSPQIWTRNTEAFF

d_gene: NA
j_gene: TRBJ1-5
v_gene: TRBV20-1
abundance: once
CDR3nt: TGCAGTGCTAGAGAGGGTGGACAGCCAGGCAATCAGCCCCAGCATTTT
CDR3aa: CSAREGGQPGNQPQHF

d_gene: NA
j_gene: TRBJ2-1
v_gene: TRBV28
abundance: NA
CDR3nt: TGTGCCAGCAGGTTGCGATACAATGAGCAGTTCTTC
CDR3aa: CASRLRYNEQFF

d_gene: TRBD1
j_gene: TRBJ2-5
v_gene: TRBV10-3
abundance: NA
CDR3nt: TGTGCCGGGGGACAGGGGGTCCAAGAGACCCAGTACTTC
CDR3aa: CAGGQGVQETQYF

d_gene: NA
j_gene: TRBJ2-3
v_gene: TRBV10-3
abundance: few
CDR3nt: TGTGCCATCAGTGATTCCTCCTCCGGGGGAGGCGATACGCAGTATTTT
CDR3aa: CAISDSSSGGGDTQYF

d_gene: TRBD1
j_gene: TRBJ1-2
v_gene: TRBV29-1
abundance: NA
CDR3nt: TGCAGCGTTGACCTTAGGACAGGGGGCGCATCTGGCTACACCTTC
CDR3aa: CSVDLRTGGASGYTF

d_gene: TRBD1
j_gene: TRBJ1-2
v_gene: TRBV5-1
abundance: few
CDR3nt: TGCGCCAGCAGCTGGGACAGGGAGAATGGCTACACCTTC
CDR3aa: CASSWDRENGYTF

d_gene: NA
j_gene: TRBJ2-1
v_gene: TRBV2
abundance: NA
CDR3nt: TGTGCCAGCAGTCAACTTAGACAGGGAGGCAATGAGCAGTTCTTC
CDR3aa: CASSQLRQGGNEQFF

d_gene: NA
j_gene: TRBJ2-3
v_gene: TRBV20-1
abundance: NA
CDR3nt: TGCAGTGCCCCCGGGCCCAGCGGAGCCACAGATACGCAGTATTTT
CDR3aa: CSAPGPSGATDTQYF

d_gene: TRBD2
j_gene: TRBJ2-1
v_gene: TRBV20-1
abundance: NA
CDR3nt: TGCAGTGCTACCCCAGCGGGGGCCTCCTACAATGAGCAGTTCTTC
CDR3aa: CSATPAGASYNEQFF

d_gene: NA
j_gene: TRBJ2-6
v_gene: TRBV11-2
abundance: NA
CDR3nt: TGTGCCAGCAGGATGGGTTCTAGGGCCAACGTCCTGACTTTC
CDR3aa: CASRMGSRANVLTF

d_gene: TRBD2
j_gene: TRBJ2-2
v_gene: TRBV7-9
abundance: few
CDR3nt: TGTGCCTCCGGACTAGCGGGCACCGGGGAGCTGTTTTTT
CDR3aa: CASGLAGTGELFF

d_gene: TRBD2
j_gene: TRBJ2-1
v_gene: TRBV12-3/TRBV12-4
abundance: few
CDR3nt: TGTGCCAGCAGTCCCGGACTAGCGGTCTACAATGAGCAGTTCTTC
CDR3aa: CASSPGLAVYNEQFF

d_gene: NA
j_gene: TRBJ1-2
v_gene: TRBV13
abundance: NA
CDR3nt: TGTGCCAGCAGCCAAGACCCGTATTTAGCTAACTATGGCTACACCTTC
CDR3aa: CASSQDPYLANYGYTF

d_gene: TRBD1
j_gene: TRBJ2-7
v_gene: TRBV7-2
abundance: NA
CDR3nt: TGTGCCAGCAGCTCGGGACAGTCGCCCCGCGAGCAGTACTTC
CDR3aa: CASSSGQSPREQYF

d_gene: TRBD2
j_gene: TRBJ2-5
v_gene: TRBV3-1
abundance: NA
CDR3nt: TGTGCCAGCAGGGCTAGCGGGAGAAAGGCAGGGGAGACCCAGTACTTC
CDR3aa: CASRASGRKAGETQYF

d_gene: NA
j_gene: TRBJ2-7
v_gene: TRBV10-3
abundance: few
CDR3nt: TGTGCCATCAGTGGAAGACAGTCCCTGAGGTCCTACGAGCAGTACTTC
CDR3aa: CAISGRQSLRSYEQYF

d_gene: NA
j_gene: TRBJ2-4
v_gene: TRBV4-1
abundance: NA
CDR3nt: TGCGCCAGCAGCCAAGTGACGGGCGTAGCCAAAAACATTCAGTACTTC
CDR3aa: CASSQVTGVAKNIQYF

d_gene: NA
j_gene: TRBJ2-5
v_gene: TRBV6-1
abundance: NA
CDR3nt: TGTGCCAGCACCTTTACGGGCGTGAGAGAGACCCAGTACTTC
CDR3aa: CASTFTGVRETQYF

d_gene: TRBD2
j_gene: TRBJ2-3
v_gene: TRBV29-1
abundance: NA
CDR3nt: TGCAGCGTTGACCGTCCGACTAGCGACCTCGCAGATACGCAGTATTTT
CDR3aa: CSVDRPTSDLADTQYF

d_gene: TRBD1
j_gene: TRBJ2-7
v_gene: TRBV7-9
abundance: NA
CDR3nt: TGTGCCAGCACTGGACAGGGATTCTACGAGCAGTACTTC
CDR3aa: CASTGQGFYEQYF

d_gene: NA
j_gene: TRBJ1-2
v_gene: TRBV29-1
abundance: NA
CDR3nt: TGCAGCGTTCTCTACGGGACCAACTATGGCTACACCTTC
CDR3aa: CSVLYGTNYGYTF

d_gene: TRBD1
j_gene: TRBJ1-6
v_gene: TRBV29-1
abundance: NA
CDR3nt: TGCAGCGTCCGCACCGGGACAGATAATTCACCCCTCCACTTT
CDR3aa: CSVRTGTDNSPLHF

d_gene: TRBD1
j_gene: TRBJ2-5
v_gene: TRBV9
abundance: many
CDR3nt: TGTGCCAGCAGCGCCTCCAGCCGAGGGACAGACCCTTGGACCCAGTACTTC
CDR3aa: CASSASSRGTDPWTQYF

d_gene: NA
j_gene: TRBJ2-5
v_gene: TRBV12-5
abundance: NA
CDR3nt: TGTGCTAGTGGTTTGTATCTCGGGGTCGCAAAAGAGACCCAGAACTTC
CDR3aa: CASGLYLGVAKETQNF

d_gene: NA
j_gene: TRBJ1-4
v_gene: TRBV2
abundance: few
CDR3nt: TGTGCCAGCAGTATGAGAAGGGCTAATGAAAAACTGTTTTTT
CDR3aa: CASSMRRANEKLFF